This entry lists 30 T cell receptor beta chains sequenced from one sample in a study of cytomegalovirus exposure and HLA in healthy donors. The PCR was carried out with 60 Vbeta primers and 13 Jbeta primers. Only in-frame clones appear in the TCRdb table, and some are missing; sequencing was by immunoSEQ multiplex PCR. Of 130,000 or so clones listed, about 73% are singletons. Source material: PBMCs. Receptor source: a woman in her thirties or forties in good health and CMV-seropositive.

This rearrangement joins TRBV28 to TRBJ2-1, with 12 nucleotides matching TRBD2. The CDR3 spans 14 residues. From germline, CDR1 is MDHEN and CDR2 SYDVKM. The V segment lost 7 bases and the J segment 9 bases; nucleotides outside the gene matches: 7. DNA of the CDR3: TGTGCCAGCAAGGCTAGCGGGGGGGTGGGTGAGCAGTTCTTC. Translating it yields CASKASGGVGEQFF.

This clone was seen more than once but under ten times. J is TRBJ2-6 and V is TRBV7-6; D unresolved. The CDR3 contains 18 residues. Germline assignment: CDR1 SGHVS and CDR2 FNYEAQ. V shed 3 bases and J shed 0 bases, with 15 bases lying between them. CDR3: CASSFESVSVSGANVLTF. The CDR3 DNA is TGTGCCAGCAGCTTTGAGTCGGTATCCGTCTCTGGGGCCAACGTCCTGACTTTC.

This clone was seen just once. The chain joins TRBV6-5 to TRBJ1-1; D is ambiguous. The CDR3 consists of 15 residues. Trimming took 2 bases from V and 6 from J, leaving 16 bases between them. Germline V gene lookup returns CDR1 MNHEY and CDR2 SVGAGI. The CDR3 sequence: CASSYGRRASPEAFF. Here the CDR3 DNA reads TGTGCCAGCAGTTACGGCCGGAGGGCGAGCCCTGAAGCTTTCTTT.

The chain combines TRBV5-1 with TRBJ2-5; 7 bases are shared with TRBD2. Germline CDR1 is SGHRS and CDR2 is YFSETQ. This CDR3 comprises 15 residues. Germline trimming cut 4 bases from V and 3 bases from J; bases unmatched to any gene: 9. CDR3 protein: CASSPGGSVKETQYF. The CDR3 DNA follows: TGCGCCAGCAGCCCCGGGGGGTCGGTGAAAGAGACCCAGTACTTC.

The chain employs TRBV9 and TRBJ2-5; 7 bases agree with TRBD1. Per germline, CDR1 SGDLS and CDR2 YYNGEE. The CDR3 totals 15 residues. Unmatched junction bases numbered 8, after V lost 4 bases and J lost 2 bases. DNA for the CDR3: TGTGCCAGCAGCCCTCGGGACAGAGAACAAGAGACCCAGTACTTC. It translates to CASSPRDREQETQYF.

V is TRBV9 and J is TRBJ2-2; maybe TRBD2 (6 bases). Germline V CDR1 and CDR2: SGDLS, YYNGEE. The CDR3 is made up of 13 amino acids. Trimming took off 7 bases at V and 5 bases at J, with 12 bases between the two ends. The chain's CDR3 is CASSGTWTGELFF. The DNA of the CDR3 is TGTGCCAGCTCGGGGACTTGGACCGGGGAGCTGTTTTTT.

The V and J genes are TRBV18 and TRBJ2-1; 7 bases align to TRBD2. CDR1 and CDR2 (germline): KGHSH, LQKENI. The CDR3 is 16 residues long. Trimming removed 1 base from V and 3 bases from J; junction bases left unmatched: 6. This chain's CDR3 is CASSPLPSGDYNEQFF. In DNA, the CDR3 is TGTGCCAGCTCACCACTCCCTAGCGGAGACTACAATGAGCAGTTCTTC.

This rearrangement joins TRBV5-1 to TRBJ1-6, with 9 nucleotides matching TRBD1. V was clipped by 7 bases and J by 5 bases; unmatched bases: 1. Germline values: CDR1 SGHRS, CDR2 YFSETQ. CDR3 length: 13 residues. The CDR3 DNA reads as TGCGCCAGCGGGGACAGGGATAATTCACCCCTCCACTTT. Encoded protein: CASGDRDNSPLHF.

The chain joins TRBV5-1 to TRBJ1-4, with 8 bases aligning to TRBD1. V shed 4 bases, J shed 7 bases, and the junction held 12 bases outside the gene matches. The V gene's germline CDR1 is SGHRS and CDR2 YFSETQ. This CDR3 has 16 residues. CDR3 sequence: CASSAVGQGGGEKLFF. CDR3 coding DNA: TGCGCCAGCAGCGCGGTCGGACAGGGAGGAGGTGAAAAACTGTTTTTT.

This clone has a single count. The V gene is TRBV5-1, the J gene TRBJ2-2; D unclear. The CDR3 sequence is 16 residues long. V was pared by 4 bases and J by 3 bases, with 16 bases between. Germline CDR1 and CDR2: SGHRS and YFSETQ. DNA for the CDR3: TGCGCCAGCAGCCGTGAGTTCCAGGCGTACACCGGGGAGCTGTTTTTT. This translates into CASSREFQAYTGELFF. The complete variable domain, with remaining parts taken from reference TRBV5-1 and TRBJ2-2, reads KAGVTQTPRYLIKTRGQQVTLSCSPISGHRSVSWYQQTPGQGLQFLFEYFSETQRNKGNFPGRFSGRQFSNSRSEMNVSTLELGDSALYLCASSREFQAYTGELFFGEGSRLTVL.

The V gene is TRBV28, the J gene TRBJ1-5; perhaps TRBD1 as D (6 bases). CDR1 and CDR2 (germline): MDHEN, SYDVKM. The CDR3 totals 15 residues. Trimming pared 6 bases from V and 2 bases from J, leaving 14 bases between. CDR3 nucleotides: TGTGCCAGCAGACCCGGGGGGGCCGGCAATCAGCCCCAGCATTTT. Protein: CASRPGGAGNQPQHF.

This clone appeared a few times. V usage is TRBV2 and J usage is TRBJ2-5; TRBD2 matches 11 bases. The CDR3 spans 15 residues. With 7 bases clipped from V and 5 bases from J, the junction kept 9 bases outside the gene matches. CDR1 and CDR2 from the germline V gene are SNHLY and FYNNEI. As DNA, the CDR3 is TGTGCCAGCAAGGCACTAGCGGGAGTCGGGGAGACCCAGTACTTC. Translated: CASKALAGVGETQYF.

V usage is TRBV6-1 and J usage is TRBJ1-3; no clear D gene. Between the trimmed V and J ends, which lost 1 base and 2 bases, there was a span of 9 bases. CDR1 is MNHNS and CDR2 is SASEGT in the germline V gene. The CDR3 spans 15 residues. CDR3 nucleotides: TGTGCCAGCAGTGAAGGTCGGGGAACTGGAAACACCATATATTTT. Translating gives CASSEGRGTGNTIYF.

The rearrangement uses TRBV30 and TRBJ2-2; D may be TRBD2 (6 bases). Germline V gene sequence: CDR1 GTSNPN, CDR2 SVGIG (reference sequence). This CDR3 is 17 amino acids long. Trimming removed 3 bases from V and 1 base from J, with 18 bases in between. CDR3 sequence: CAWRVGRLGMNTGELFF. CDR3 nucleotide sequence: TGTGCCTGGAGAGTCGGCCGACTAGGGATGAACACCGGGGAGCTGTTTTTT. Based on the CDR3 plus reference TRBV30 and TRBJ2-2, the full variable domain is SQTIHQWPATLVQPVGSPLSLECTVEGTSNPNLYWYRQAAGRGLQLLFYSVGIGQISSEVPQNLSASRPQDRQFILSSKKLLLSDSGFYLCAWRVGRLGMNTGELFFGEGSRLTVL.

This chain links TRBV27 with TRBJ2-2; 8 bases are a match to TRBD2. Germline V lookup: CDR1 MNHEY, CDR2 SMNVEV (reference sequence). CDR3 length: 17 residues. V shed 6 bases and J 0 bases; nucleotides not matched to a gene: 9. The CDR3 nucleotides read TGTGCCAGCAGCGCTCTAAAACTAGCGGCGAACACCGGGGAGCTGTTTTTT. Its protein product is CASSALKLAANTGELFF.

The chain joins TRBV9 to TRBJ2-3; 14 bases are a match to TRBD2. Losses at the gene ends were 2 bases for V and 3 bases for J; bases not matched to a gene: 11. Germline CDR1 and CDR2: SGDLS and YYNGEE. The CDR3 has 19 residues. DNA of the CDR3: TGTGCCAGCAGCGTGGGGACTAGCGGGGGATGGGCTTGGACAGATACGCAGTATTTT. It translates to CASSVGTSGGWAWTDTQYF.

The chain employs TRBV2 and TRBJ1-5; no reliable D call. The CDR3 loop spans 14 amino acids. The germline V gene encodes CDR1 SNHLY and CDR2 FYNNEI. V dropped 3 bases and J dropped 6 bases, with 12 bases sitting between them. CDR3 in DNA: TGTGCCAGCAGTGATTACGGGATACGTCAGCCCCAGCATTTT. This gives the protein CASSDYGIRQPQHF.

This clone was counted only a few times. V usage is TRBV29-1 and J usage is TRBJ1-2; 9 bases line up with TRBD1. Germline values: CDR1 SQVTM, CDR2 ANQGSEA. The CDR3 length is 12 residues. V trimming: 5 bases; J trimming: 3 bases; junction bases outside the gene matches: 1. As DNA, the CDR3 is TGCAGCGTTCGGACAGGGGACTATGGCTACACCTTC. Protein: CSVRTGDYGYTF.

The V and J genes are TRBV5-1 and TRBJ2-3; 8 nucleotides agree with TRBD2. This CDR3 contains 17 residues. CDR1 is SGHRS and CDR2 is YFSETQ in the germline V gene. With V trimmed by 5 bases and J by 0 bases, 11 bases remained unmatched. The CDR3: CASRMTTSGVSTDTQYF. For the CDR3, the DNA is TGCGCCAGCAGAATGACCACTAGCGGAGTTAGCACAGATACGCAGTATTTT. Using reference TRBV5-1 and TRBJ2-3 for the parts outside the CDR3, the full variable domain is KAGVTQTPRYLIKTRGQQVTLSCSPISGHRSVSWYQQTPGQGLQFLFEYFSETQRNKGNFPGRFSGRQFSNSRSEMNVSTLELGDSALYLCASRMTTSGVSTDTQYFGPGTRLTVL.

This chain connects TRBV6-5 to TRBJ2-7; 9 bases are shared with TRBD1. This CDR3 comprises 16 residues. CDR1 and CDR2 (germline): MNHEY, SVGAGI. Trimming took 1 base from V and 6 from J; bases not matched to a gene: 10. The DNA of the CDR3 is TGTGCCAGCAGTTACTTAGCGGACAGGGGATACGGCGAGCAGTACTTC. This gives the protein CASSYLADRGYGEQYF.

The rearrangement links TRBV6-4 to TRBJ2-1, with D possibly matching TRBD1 (7 bases). Germline V lookup: CDR1 MRHNA, CDR2 SNTAGT. The germline V and J ends were trimmed by 5 bases and 9 bases, with 14 bases remaining between them. This CDR3 has 13 residues. CDR3 coding DNA: TGTGCCAGCAGTCTGACAGGGAGGAGTGAGCAGTTCTTC. Its protein is CASSLTGRSEQFF.

This sequence joins TRBV19 and TRBJ1-5; D perhaps matches TRBD1 (6 bases). Germline CDR1 LNHDA, CDR2 SQIVND (reference sequence). V lost 7 bases and J 1 base, leaving 11 bases between the germline ends. The CDR3 contains 14 residues. The CDR3 region is CASNEGGSNQPQHF. The CDR3 coding sequence is TGTGCCAGTAATGAAGGGGGAAGCAATCAGCCCCAGCATTTT.

The chain has TRBV18 and TRBJ1-1, with D possibly matching TRBD1 (6 bases). Between the trimmed V and J ends, which lost 3 bases and 3 bases, there was a span of 11 bases. Germline V gene sequence: CDR1 KGHSH, CDR2 LQKENI. This CDR3 is built from 14 residues. The CDR3 here is CASSPLQGDTEAFF. The CDR3 DNA reads TGTGCCAGCTCACCGCTACAGGGCGACACTGAAGCTTTCTTT.

The V call is TRBV30, the J call TRBJ1-1; tentative D call: TRBD1 (5 bases). The germline CDR1 and CDR2 sequences are GTSNPN and SVGIG (reference sequence). The V end lost 3 bases, the J end lost 6 bases, and 20 bases lay between the germline ends. This CDR3 spans 15 amino acids. CDR3 loop: CAWSAGRGGAPEAFF. Written as DNA, the CDR3 is TGTGCCTGGAGCGCGGGGCGTGGGGGAGCCCCTGAAGCTTTCTTT.

This sequence joins TRBV28 and TRBJ1-6; 7 bases fit TRBD1. CDR1 and CDR2 (germline): MDHEN, SYDVKM. The CDR3 totals 15 residues. J gave up 0 bases and V 10 bases, and 6 bases lay outside the gene matches. CDR3 bases: TGTGCCACCGGGACAGACAGCTCCTATAATTCACCCCTCCACTTT. Translation gives CATGTDSSYNSPLHF.

This rearrangement joins TRBV6-4 to TRBJ1-6; 8 bases are a match to TRBD1. The CDR3 has 15 residues. Germline CDR1 reads MRHNA; CDR2 reads SNTAGT. The junction had 8 bases not matched to a gene; V was cut back by 6 bases and J by 7 bases. As DNA, the CDR3 is TGTGCCAGCAGCCCAGGGGGCTCAGGGAATTCACCCCTCCACTTT. Encoded protein: CASSPGGSGNSPLHF.

The CDR3 loop reads CASSPEGLAGSYEQYF. The DNA for the CDR3 is TGTGCCAGCAGCCCCGAGGGGCTAGCGGGTTCCTACGAGCAGTACTTC. The V gene is TRBV9, the J gene TRBJ2-5, with 8 nucleotides matching TRBD2. The closer fit of TRBJ2-7 to the DNA end suggests the J call may be wrong. Germline loops: CDR1 SGDLS, CDR2 YYNGEE. There are 16 residues in the CDR3.

CDR3 DNA sequence: TGTGCCAGCAGTTGGGGGGGAATGAGGGGTGGCTACACCTTC. It translates to CASSWGGMRGGYTF. V gene TRBV28 combines with J gene TRBJ1-2, with D perhaps matching TRBD1 (5 bases). Germline V gene sequence: CDR1 MDHEN, CDR2 SYDVKM. The CDR3 is 14 amino acids. V lost 4 bases and J 7 bases, leaving 16 bases between the germline ends.

This clone has just a few counts. J is TRBJ2-1 and V is TRBV5-1; 8 nucleotides agree with TRBD2. Per germline, CDR1 SGHRS and CDR2 YFSETQ. V lost 7 bases to trimming and J lost 9 bases; unmatched junction nucleotides: 12. The CDR3 contains 14 residues. CDR3 sequence reads: CASGTRRWNTEQFF. The CDR3 bases are TGCGCCAGCGGGACTAGACGCTGGAACACTGAGCAGTTCTTC. The full variable domain, rest sourced from reference TRBV5-1 and TRBJ2-1, is KAGVTQTPRYLIKTRGQQVTLSCSPISGHRSVSWYQQTPGQGLQFLFEYFSETQRNKGNFPGRFSGRQFSNSRSEMNVSTLELGDSALYLCASGTRRWNTEQFFGPGTRLTVL.

The V gene is TRBV28, the J gene TRBJ1-1; possibly TRBD1 for D (6 bases). This CDR3 contains 19 residues. Germline V gives CDR1 MDHEN, CDR2 SYDVKM. V dropped 7 bases and J dropped 3 bases, with 30 bases sitting between them. The chain's CDR3 is CASIPTIGQWVGRDTEAFF. CDR3 nucleotide sequence: TGTGCCAGCATCCCTACGATCGGACAGTGGGTCGGGCGGGACACTGAAGCTTTCTTT.